The clone carrying this TCR beta chain occurred once. V lost 4 bases to trimming and J lost 3 bases; unmatched junction nucleotides: 7. The CDR3 length is 15 residues. Looked up from germline, CDR1 is MNHNY and CDR2 is SVGAGI (reference sequence). The source of the sample is a study of cytomegalovirus exposure and HLA in healthy donors. TCRdb keeps only in-frame clones here, not all; method: immunoSEQ multiplex PCR. The table has 38,000 or so clones, roughly 91% seen once. The chain recombines TRBV6-6 with TRBJ1-2; 8 positions match TRBD1. Input material: PBMCs. The TCR originated in a man aged 18-30 years in good health and CMV-seronegative. CDR3 region: CASSSDTGGHYGYTF. CDR3 sequence (DNA): TGTGCCAGCAGTTCCGACACAGGGGGGCACTATGGCTACACCTTC.